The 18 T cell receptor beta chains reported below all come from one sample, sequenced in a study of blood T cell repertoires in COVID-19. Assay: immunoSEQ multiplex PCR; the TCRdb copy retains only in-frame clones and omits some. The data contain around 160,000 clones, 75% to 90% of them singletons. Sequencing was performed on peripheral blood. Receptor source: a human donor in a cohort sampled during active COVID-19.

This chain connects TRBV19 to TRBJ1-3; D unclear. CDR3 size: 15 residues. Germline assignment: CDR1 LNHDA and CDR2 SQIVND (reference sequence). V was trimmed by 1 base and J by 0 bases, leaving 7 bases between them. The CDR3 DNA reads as TGTGCCAGTAGTATAGCTGCGTTCTCTGGAAACACCATATATTTT. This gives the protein CASSIAAFSGNTIYF.

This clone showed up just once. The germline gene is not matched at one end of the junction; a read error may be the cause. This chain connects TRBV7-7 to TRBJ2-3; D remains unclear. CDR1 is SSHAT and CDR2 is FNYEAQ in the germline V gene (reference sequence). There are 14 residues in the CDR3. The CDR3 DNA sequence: TGTGCTAGCAGCTTAACAGATGGATCAGATACGCAGTATTTT. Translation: CASSLTDGSDTQYF.

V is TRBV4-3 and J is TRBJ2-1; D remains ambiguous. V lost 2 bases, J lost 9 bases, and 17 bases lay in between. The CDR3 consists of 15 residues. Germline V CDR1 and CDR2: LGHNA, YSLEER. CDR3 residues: CASSQSRIGVGEQFF. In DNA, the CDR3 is TGCGCCAGCAGCCAATCACGTATCGGAGTCGGTGAGCAGTTCTTC.

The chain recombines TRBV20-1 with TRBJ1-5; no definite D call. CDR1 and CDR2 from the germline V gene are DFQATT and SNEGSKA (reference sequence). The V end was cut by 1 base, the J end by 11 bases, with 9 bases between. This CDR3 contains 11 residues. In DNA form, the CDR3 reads TGCAGTGCTAGAGGCAGCGAGTCCCAGCATTTT. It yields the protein CSARGSESQHF.

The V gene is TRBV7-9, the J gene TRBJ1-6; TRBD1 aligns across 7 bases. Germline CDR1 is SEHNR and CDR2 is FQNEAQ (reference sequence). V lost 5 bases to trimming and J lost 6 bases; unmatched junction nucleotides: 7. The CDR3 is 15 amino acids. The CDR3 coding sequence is TGTGCCAGCAGCCCCCCGGGGACAGTTAATTCACCCCTCCACTTT. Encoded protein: CASSPPGTVNSPLHF.

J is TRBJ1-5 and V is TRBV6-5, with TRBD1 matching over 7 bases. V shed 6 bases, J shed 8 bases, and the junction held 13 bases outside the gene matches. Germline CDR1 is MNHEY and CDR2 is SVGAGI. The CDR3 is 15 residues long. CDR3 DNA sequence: TGTGCCAGCAGCCTCGGGACAGCCCACGGGGAGCCCCAGCATTTT. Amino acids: CASSLGTAHGEPQHF.

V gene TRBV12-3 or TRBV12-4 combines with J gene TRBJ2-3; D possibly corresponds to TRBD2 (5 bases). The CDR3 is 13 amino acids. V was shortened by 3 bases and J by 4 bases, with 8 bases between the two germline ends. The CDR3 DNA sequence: TGTGCCAGCAGTTTTAGGAGGCCAGATACGCAGTATTTT. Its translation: CASSFRRPDTQYF.

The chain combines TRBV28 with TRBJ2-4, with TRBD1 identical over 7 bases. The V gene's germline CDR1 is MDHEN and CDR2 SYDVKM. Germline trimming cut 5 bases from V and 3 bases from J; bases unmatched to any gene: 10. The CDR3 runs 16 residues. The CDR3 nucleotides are TGTGCCAGCAGTCCACAGGGGAAGTGGGACAAAAACATTCAGTACTTC. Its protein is CASSPQGKWDKNIQYF.

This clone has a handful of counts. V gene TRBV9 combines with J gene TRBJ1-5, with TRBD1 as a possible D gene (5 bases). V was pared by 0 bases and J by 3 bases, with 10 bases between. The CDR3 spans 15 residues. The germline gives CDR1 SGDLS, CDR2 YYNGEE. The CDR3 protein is CASSVAPTDNQPQHF. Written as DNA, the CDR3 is TGTGCCAGCAGCGTAGCTCCGACAGACAATCAGCCCCAGCATTTT.

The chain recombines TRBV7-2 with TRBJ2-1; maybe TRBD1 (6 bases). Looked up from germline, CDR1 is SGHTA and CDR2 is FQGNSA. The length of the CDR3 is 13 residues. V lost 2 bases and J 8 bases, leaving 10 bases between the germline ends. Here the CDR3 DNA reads TGTGCCAGCAGCTTATACAGGGTCGATGAGCAGTTCTTC. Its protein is CASSLYRVDEQFF.

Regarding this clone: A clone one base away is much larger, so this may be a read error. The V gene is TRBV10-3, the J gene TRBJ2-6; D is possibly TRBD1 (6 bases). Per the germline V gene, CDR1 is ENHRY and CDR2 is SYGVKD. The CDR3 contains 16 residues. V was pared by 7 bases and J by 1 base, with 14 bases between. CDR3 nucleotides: TGTGCCATCAATTATATACAGGGTTCTGGGGCCAACGTCCTGACTTTC. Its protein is CAINYIQGSGANVLTF.

In DNA, the CDR3 is TGTGCCAGCAGTTTGAGTGAGGATGGCTACACCTTC. This encodes CASSLSEDGYTF. The chain employs TRBV28 and TRBJ1-2; D is ambiguous. CDR3 length: 12 amino acids. Trimming stripped 3 bases from V and 6 bases from J, with 8 bases between. Germline CDR1 is MDHEN and CDR2 is SYDVKM.

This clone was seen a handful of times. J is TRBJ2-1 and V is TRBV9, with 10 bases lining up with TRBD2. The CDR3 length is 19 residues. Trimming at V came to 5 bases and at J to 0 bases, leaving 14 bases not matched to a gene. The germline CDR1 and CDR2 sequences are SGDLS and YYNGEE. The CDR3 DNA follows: TGTGCCAGCAGTGCACGGGGCCCCCTAGCGGGAGACTCCTACAATGAGCAGTTCTTC. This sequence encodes CASSARGPLAGDSYNEQFF.

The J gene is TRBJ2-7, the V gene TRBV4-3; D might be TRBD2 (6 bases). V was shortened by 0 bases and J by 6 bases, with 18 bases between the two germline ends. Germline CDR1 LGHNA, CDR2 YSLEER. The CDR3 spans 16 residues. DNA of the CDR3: TGCGCCAGCAGCCAAGATGGAGGGACTGCGGAGTCCGAGCAGTACTTC. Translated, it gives CASSQDGGTAESEQYF.

The CDR3 sequence: CAISGLAGGNEQFF. In DNA form, the CDR3 reads TGTGCCATCAGTGGACTAGCGGGGGGCAATGAGCAGTTCTTC. J is TRBJ2-1 and V is TRBV10-3; TRBD2 aligns across 13 bases. The CDR3 sequence is 14 residues long. Trimming cost V 4 bases and J 6 bases; bases outside gene matches: 0. Germline values: CDR1 ENHRY, CDR2 SYGVKD.

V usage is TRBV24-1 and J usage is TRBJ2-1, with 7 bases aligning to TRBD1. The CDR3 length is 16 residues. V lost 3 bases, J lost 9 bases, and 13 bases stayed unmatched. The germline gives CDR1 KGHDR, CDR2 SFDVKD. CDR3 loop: CATSDRQGGMVSEQFF. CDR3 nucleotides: TGTGCCACCAGTGATAGACAGGGCGGCATGGTTAGTGAGCAGTTCTTC.

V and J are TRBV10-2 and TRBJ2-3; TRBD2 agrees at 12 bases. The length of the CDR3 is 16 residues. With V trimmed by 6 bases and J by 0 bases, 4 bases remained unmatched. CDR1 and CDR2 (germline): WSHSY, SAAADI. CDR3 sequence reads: CASRTSGSRSTDTQYF. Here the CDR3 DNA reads TGCGCCAGCAGGACTAGCGGGAGTAGAAGCACAGATACGCAGTATTTT.

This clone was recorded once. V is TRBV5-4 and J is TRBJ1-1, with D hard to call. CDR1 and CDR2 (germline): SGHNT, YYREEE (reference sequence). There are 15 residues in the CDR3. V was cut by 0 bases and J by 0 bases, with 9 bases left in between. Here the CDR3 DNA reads TGTGCCAGCAGCTTGGGTGGTGAGGTGAACACTGAAGCTTTCTTT. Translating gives CASSLGGEVNTEAFF.